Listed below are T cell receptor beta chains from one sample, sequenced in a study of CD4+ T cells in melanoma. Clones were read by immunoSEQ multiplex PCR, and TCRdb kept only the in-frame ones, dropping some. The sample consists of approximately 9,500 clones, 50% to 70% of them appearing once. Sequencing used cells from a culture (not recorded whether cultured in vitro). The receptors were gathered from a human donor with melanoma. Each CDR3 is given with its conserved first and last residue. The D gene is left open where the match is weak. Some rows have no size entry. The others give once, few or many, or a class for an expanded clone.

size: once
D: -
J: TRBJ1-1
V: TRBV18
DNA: TGTGCCAGCTCACCGCACGTGGCCACGAACACTGAAGCTTTCTTT
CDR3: CASSPHVATNTEAFF

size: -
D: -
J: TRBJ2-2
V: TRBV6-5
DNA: TGTGCCAGCAGTTACGACGGAAACGGGGAGCTGTTTTTT
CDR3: CASSYDGNGELFF

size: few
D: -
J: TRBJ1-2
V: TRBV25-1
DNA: TGTGCCAGCAGTGAAAGGATAGGCTACACCTTC
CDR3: CASSERIGYTF

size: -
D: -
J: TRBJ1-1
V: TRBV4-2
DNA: TGTGCCAGCAGCTTGGGGGGACCCGAAGCTTTCTTT
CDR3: CASSLGGPEAFF

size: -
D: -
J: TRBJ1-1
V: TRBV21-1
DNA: TGTGCCAGCAGCAAAAAATCCGGGTACAGGGTGAACACTGAAGCTTTCTTT
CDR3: CASSKKSGYRVNTEAFF

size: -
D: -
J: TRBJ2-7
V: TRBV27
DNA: TGTGCCAGCAGTTTAAATGGACAGTCCTACGAGCAGTACTTC
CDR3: CASSLNGQSYEQYF

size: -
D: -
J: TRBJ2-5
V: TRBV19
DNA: TGTGCCAGTAGTGGGGTATCTGCGGGGCAAGAGACCCAGTACTTC
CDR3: CASSGVSAGQETQYF

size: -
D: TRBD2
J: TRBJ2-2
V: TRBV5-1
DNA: TGCGCCAGCAGCCCGAGCGGGGGGGAATTTCGGGAGCTGTTTTTT
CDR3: CASSPSGGEFRELFF

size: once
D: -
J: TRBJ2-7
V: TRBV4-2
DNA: TGTGCCAGCAGCTCCACCCCACAGAGCTCCTACGAGCAGTACTTC
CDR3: CASSSTPQSSYEQYF

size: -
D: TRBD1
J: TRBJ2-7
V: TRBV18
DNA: TGTGCCAGCTCACCACTCCATCCGGGACAGGAGCCCTACGAGCAGTACTTC
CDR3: CASSPLHPGQEPYEQYF

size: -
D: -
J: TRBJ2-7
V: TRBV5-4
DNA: TGTGCCAGCAGCTTTTACGACAGAAGGGAAGGCGAGCAGTACTTC
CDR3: CASSFYDRREGEQYF

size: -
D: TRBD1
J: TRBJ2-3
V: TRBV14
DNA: TGTGCCAGCAGCCCGACAGGGGTGACAGATACGCAGTATTTT
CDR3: CASSPTGVTDTQYF

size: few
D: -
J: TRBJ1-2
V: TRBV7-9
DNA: TGTGCCAGCAGCTCTAATGGTGGTCCTCCAACCTACACCTTC
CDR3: CASSSNGGPPTYTF

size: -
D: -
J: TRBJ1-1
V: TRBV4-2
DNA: TGTGCCAGCAGCTTGCGGTCAGAAAACACTGAAGCTTTCTTT
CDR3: CASSLRSENTEAFF

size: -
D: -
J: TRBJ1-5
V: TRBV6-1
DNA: TGTGCCAGCACGCAGGCCAATCAGCCCCAGCATTTT
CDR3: CASTQANQPQHF

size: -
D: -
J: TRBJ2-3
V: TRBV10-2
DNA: TGCGCCAGCAGTGCCCGCCTGACCATTACAGATACGCAGTATTTT
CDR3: CASSARLTITDTQYF

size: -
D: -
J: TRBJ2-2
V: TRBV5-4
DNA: TGTGCCAGCAGCTTTCCGTACACCGGGGAGCTGTTTTTT
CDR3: CASSFPYTGELFF

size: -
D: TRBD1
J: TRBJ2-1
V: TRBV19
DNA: TGTGCCAGTAGTATACCAGGGGGCTACAATGAGCAGTTCTTC
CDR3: CASSIPGGYNEQFF

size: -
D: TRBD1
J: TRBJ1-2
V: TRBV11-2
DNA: TGTGCCAGCAGCGTGATAAACAGGGGAAGCGGCTACACCTTC
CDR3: CASSVINRGSGYTF

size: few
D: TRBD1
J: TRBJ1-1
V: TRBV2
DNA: TGTGCCAGCAGACGACAGGGGAGCACTGAAGCTTTCTTT
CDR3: CASRRQGSTEAFF

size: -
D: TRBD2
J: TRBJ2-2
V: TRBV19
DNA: TGTGCCAGTACCATGGTGGGGGCCCTTGGACTAGCGGGGAACACCGGGGAGCTGTTTTTT
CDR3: CASTMVGALGLAGNTGELFF